What follows are 20 T cell receptor beta chains derived from one specimen sequenced in a study of shared clonotypes between healthy human individuals. This table comes from immunoSEQ multiplex PCR, and its TCRdb copy is limited to in-frame clones, with some not included. The profile shows approximately 1.5 million clones, roughly 98% of them singletons. Material for sequencing was naive CD4+ T cells sorted from blood. As to subset: CD45RA+ positively selected. These receptors were collected from a man younger than 45 in good health.

As to this clone: This specimen includes other DNA sequences encoding the same CDR3. The rearrangement uses TRBV5-1 and TRBJ2-5; TRBD1 or TRBD2 may be the D gene (5 bases each). CDR1 and CDR2 (germline): SGHRS, YFSETQ. The CDR3 sequence is 13 residues long. V lost 4 bases and J 1 base, leaving 8 bases between the germline ends. For the CDR3, the DNA is TGCGCCAGCAGCCCTGGGGGCCAAGAGACCCAGTACTTC. This translates into CASSPGGQETQYF.

V gene TRBV18 combines with J gene TRBJ1-4; D unresolved. Germline-derived CDR1 and CDR2 are KGHSH and LQKENI. V was shortened by 3 bases and J by 6 bases, with 11 bases between the two germline ends. The CDR3 spans 14 residues. The CDR3 loop reads CASSPYRDDEKLFF. The CDR3 nucleotides read TGTGCCAGCTCACCTTATCGAGACGATGAAAAACTGTTTTTT.

The rearrangement joins TRBV9 to TRBJ1-4, with D tentatively TRBD1 (6 bases). Per the germline V gene, CDR1 is SGDLS and CDR2 is YYNGEE. The CDR3 spans 15 residues. The V end lost 3 bases, the J end lost 3 bases, and 12 bases lay between the germline ends. CDR3 bases: TGTGCCAGCAGCGCCACAGGGTTACCTAATGAAAAACTGTTTTTT. This codes for CASSATGLPNEKLFF.

The chain employs TRBV7-2 and TRBJ2-7; 7 positions match TRBD1. Germline CDR1 is SGHTA and CDR2 is FQGNSA. This CDR3 is 16 amino acids long. After removal of 4 bases from V and 2 bases from J, the junction contained 11 bases not matched to a gene. The chain's CDR3 is CASSYTGTVQPYEQYF. In DNA, the CDR3 is TGTGCCAGCAGCTACACCGGGACAGTGCAGCCCTACGAGCAGTACTTC.

Only one count was recorded for this clone. The genes are TRBV4-1 and TRBJ2-1; D might be TRBD1 or TRBD2, each matching 5 bases. The CDR3 has 14 residues. The germline CDR1 and CDR2 sequences are MGHRA and YSYEKL. With 8 bases removed from V and 4 bases from J, the gap between germline ends came to 15 bases. CDR3 nucleotide sequence: TGCGCCAGCCGGGAAGGGGAAGGGTACAATGAGCAGTTCTTC. It codes for CASREGEGYNEQFF.

The genes are TRBV2 and TRBJ2-7; D is perhaps TRBD1 (5 bases). The CDR3 is 14 residues long. Germline lookup yields CDR1 SNHLY and CDR2 FYNNEI. The germline V and J ends were trimmed by 3 bases and 1 base, with 10 bases remaining between them. The CDR3 region has the DNA TGTGCCAGCAGTGAGGGCAGGGTGTCCTACGAGCAGTACTTC. Translation gives CASSEGRVSYEQYF.

The chain is built from TRBV10-3 and TRBJ1-1; D gene ambiguous. This CDR3 has 12 residues. Deletions cut 3 bases from V and 9 bases from J, with 11 bases between. Germline CDR1 is ENHRY and CDR2 is SYGVKD. CDR3 in amino acids: CAISEEREKAFF. CDR3 nucleotides: TGTGCCATCAGTGAAGAAAGAGAAAAAGCTTTCTTT.

The rearrangement joins TRBV2 to TRBJ2-1; D is uncertain. The CDR3 runs to 13 residues. Per the germline V gene, CDR1 is SNHLY and CDR2 is FYNNEI. Trimming removed 7 bases at V and 5 bases at J, with 12 bases between. The CDR3 region is CASNFLWDNEQFF. The CDR3 bases are TGTGCCAGCAACTTCCTATGGGACAATGAGCAGTTCTTC.

The V and J genes are TRBV15 and TRBJ2-1, with D possibly being TRBD1 or TRBD2 (5 bases each). The germline V gene has CDR1 LNHNV and CDR2 YYDKDF (reference sequence). The CDR3 consists of 16 residues. The V gene lost 5 bases and the J gene lost 6 bases, with 20 bases spanning the gap. CDR3 sequence reads: CATSRGVLLSINEQFF. CDR3 coding DNA: TGTGCCACCAGCCGAGGGGTCTTGCTCTCGATCAATGAGCAGTTCTTC.

The chain has TRBV10-1 and TRBJ2-7, with D tentatively TRBD2 (5 bases). CDR3 size: 13 residues. Trimming cost V 5 bases and J 3 bases, with 11 bases left between them. Germline V gene lookup returns CDR1 WNHNN and CDR2 SYGVQD (reference sequence). Written as DNA, the CDR3 is TGCGCCAGCAGTCCCGGGAATAACTACGAGCAGTACTTC. This gives the protein CASSPGNNYEQYF.

This chain uses TRBV6-1 with TRBJ2-7; D is perhaps TRBD1 (6 bases). This CDR3 region has 16 residues. CDR1 MNHNS and CDR2 SASEGT come from the germline V gene. Trimming left V 4 bases short and J 4 bases short, with 20 bases between. In DNA, the CDR3 is TGTGCCAGCAGTGTAATAACGTTACAGGGACGTTACGAGCAGTACTTC. This encodes CASSVITLQGRYEQYF.

As regards this clone: This sample also contains other DNA sequences that code for the same CDR3. The chain links TRBV4-3 to TRBJ2-7, with D hard to call. This CDR3 is 13 amino acids long. Germline CDR1 is LGHNA and CDR2 is YSLEER. V shed 3 bases and J shed 3 bases, with 9 bases lying between them. As DNA, the CDR3 is TGCGCCAGCAGCCAGGAGACGGTCTACGAGCAGTACTTC. Translated: CASSQETVYEQYF.

This chain connects TRBV9 to TRBJ1-1; D remains ambiguous. CDR1 and CDR2 (germline): SGDLS, YYNGEE. CDR3 size: 13 residues. Between the trimmed V and J ends, which lost 3 bases and 3 bases, there was a span of 9 bases. The CDR3, as DNA: TGTGCCAGCAGCGCCTATCCACACACTGAAGCTTTCTTT. Amino acids: CASSAYPHTEAFF.

The CDR3 nucleotides are TGTGCCAGCAGCTTTCCCCGGCCGGGACAGGAAGCTTTCTTT. Translating it yields CASSFPRPGQEAFF. This rearrangement joins TRBV11-2 to TRBJ1-1, with TRBD1 matching 7 bases. Germline V gene sequence: CDR1 SGHAT, CDR2 FQNNGV. The V segment lost 3 bases and the J segment 8 bases; nucleotides outside the gene matches: 9. The CDR3 runs 14 residues.

The chain uses TRBV7-8 and TRBJ2-1, with 12 bases fitting TRBD2. The germline V gene encodes CDR1 SGHVS and CDR2 FQNEAQ. CDR3 length: 18 residues. The V and J ends lost 5 bases and 0 bases, in that order; junction bases with no gene match: 8. In nucleotides, the CDR3 is TGTGCCAGCAGCGCAGGACTAGCGGGAAGAAGCTCCTACAATGAGCAGTTCTTC. Translated, it gives CASSAGLAGRSSYNEQFF.

The rearrangement uses TRBV5-6 and TRBJ2-7; 7 nucleotides align to TRBD2. J gave up 2 bases and V 2 bases, and 4 bases lay outside the gene matches. This CDR3 comprises 14 residues. The germline V gene encodes CDR1 SGHDT and CDR2 YYEEEE. The CDR3 DNA sequence: TGTGCCAGCAGCTTACTCAGCGGGACCTACGAGCAGTACTTC. The encoded protein is CASSLLSGTYEQYF.

This clone has a single count. V and J are TRBV29-1 and TRBJ2-7, with TRBD1 as a possible D gene (6 bases). This CDR3 has 14 amino acids. The germline V gene has CDR1 SQVTM and CDR2 ANQGSEA. With 1 base removed from V and 5 bases from J, the gap between germline ends came to 15 bases. The CDR3 loop reads CSVEGVQGIHEQYF. In DNA form, the CDR3 reads TGCAGCGTTGAAGGGGTACAGGGAATCCACGAGCAGTACTTC.

The rearrangement links TRBV29-1 to TRBJ2-5, with D possibly TRBD1 on 5 matching bases. CDR1 SQVTM and CDR2 ANQGSEA come from the germline V gene. This CDR3 is 13 amino acids long. Trimming left V 5 bases short and J 3 bases short, with 13 bases between. The CDR3 here is CSVLMGLKETQYF. The CDR3 region has the DNA TGCAGCGTTCTAATGGGGCTCAAAGAGACCCAGTACTTC.

The rearrangement uses TRBV18 and TRBJ2-1; 7 bases match TRBD2. This CDR3 contains 14 residues. V lost 11 bases and J lost 0; bases outside the gene matches: 7. CDR1 is KGHSH and CDR2 is LQKENI in the germline V gene. In DNA, the CDR3 is TGTGCCGCTAAGGGCGGGAGCTCCTACAATGAGCAGTTCTTC. Residues: CAAKGGSSYNEQFF.

The chain couples TRBV4-3 to TRBJ1-1; no clear D gene. V lost 4 bases to trimming and J lost 4 bases, with 16 bases between them. CDR3 size: 15 residues. The germline V gene encodes CDR1 LGHNA and CDR2 YSLEER. The CDR3 DNA reads TGCGCCAGCAGCCCAGGTAGTCGTTGGGGCACTGAAGCTTTCTTT. Translation: CASSPGSRWGTEAFF.